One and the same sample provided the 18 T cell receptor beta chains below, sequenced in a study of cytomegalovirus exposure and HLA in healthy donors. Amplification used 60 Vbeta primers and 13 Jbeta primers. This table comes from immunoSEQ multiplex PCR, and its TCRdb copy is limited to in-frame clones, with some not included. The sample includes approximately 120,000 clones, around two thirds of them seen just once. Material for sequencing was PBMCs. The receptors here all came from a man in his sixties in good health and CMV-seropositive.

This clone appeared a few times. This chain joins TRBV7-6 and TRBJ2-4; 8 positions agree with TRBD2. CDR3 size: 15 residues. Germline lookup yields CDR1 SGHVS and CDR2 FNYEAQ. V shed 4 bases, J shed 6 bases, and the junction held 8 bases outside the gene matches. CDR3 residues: CASSSYAGGTNIQYF. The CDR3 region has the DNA TGTGCCAGCAGCTCCTATGCGGGGGGAACAAACATTCAGTACTTC.

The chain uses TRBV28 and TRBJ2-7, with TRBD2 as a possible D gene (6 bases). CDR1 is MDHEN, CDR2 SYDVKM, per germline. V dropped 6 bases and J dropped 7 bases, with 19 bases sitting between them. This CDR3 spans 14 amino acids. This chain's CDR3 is CASREGLASREQYF. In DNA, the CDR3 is TGTGCCAGCAGGGAGGGGCTAGCATCACGGGAGCAGTACTTC.

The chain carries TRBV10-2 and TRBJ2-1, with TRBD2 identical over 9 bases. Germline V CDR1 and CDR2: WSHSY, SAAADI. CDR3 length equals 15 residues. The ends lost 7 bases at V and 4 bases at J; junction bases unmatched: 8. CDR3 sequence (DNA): TGCGCCAGCATCTCGCAGCGGGGGGCTTACAATGAGCAGTTCTTC. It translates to CASISQRGAYNEQFF.

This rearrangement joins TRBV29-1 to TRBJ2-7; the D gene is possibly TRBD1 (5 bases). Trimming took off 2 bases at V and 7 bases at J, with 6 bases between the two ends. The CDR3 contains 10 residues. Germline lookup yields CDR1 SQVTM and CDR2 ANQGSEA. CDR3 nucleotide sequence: TGCAGCGTTGAAAGGGGAGAGCAGTACTTC. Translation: CSVERGEQYF.

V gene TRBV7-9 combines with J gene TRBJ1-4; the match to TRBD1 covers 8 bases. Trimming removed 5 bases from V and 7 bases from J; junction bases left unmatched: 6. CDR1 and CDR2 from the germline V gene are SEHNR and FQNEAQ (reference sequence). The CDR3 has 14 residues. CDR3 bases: TGTGCCAGCAGCGAGTCCAGGGGGCTTGAAAAACTGTTTTTT. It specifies CASSESRGLEKLFF. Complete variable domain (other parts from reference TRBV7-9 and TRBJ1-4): DTGVSQNPRHKITKRGQNVTFRCDPISEHNRLYWYRQTLGQGPEFLTYFQNEAQLEKSRLLSDRFSAERPKGSFSTLEIQRTEQGDSAMYLCASSESRGLEKLFFGSGTQLSVL.

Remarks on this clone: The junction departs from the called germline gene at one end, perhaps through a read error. The CDR3 sequence is CASSYGTGDEELFF. CDR3 bases: TGCGCCAGCAGCTATGGGACAGGGGATGAAGAACTGTTTTTT. The gene calls are TRBV5-1 and TRBJ1-4; 10 nucleotides match TRBD1. Germline CDR1 and CDR2: SGHRS and YFSETQ. The CDR3 is 14 amino acids.

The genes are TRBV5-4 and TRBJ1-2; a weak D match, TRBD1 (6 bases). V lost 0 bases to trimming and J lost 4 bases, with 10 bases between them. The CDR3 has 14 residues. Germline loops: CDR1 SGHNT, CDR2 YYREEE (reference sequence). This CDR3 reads CASSLAGQIYGYTF. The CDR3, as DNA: TGTGCCAGCAGCTTGGCCGGACAGATCTATGGCTACACCTTC.

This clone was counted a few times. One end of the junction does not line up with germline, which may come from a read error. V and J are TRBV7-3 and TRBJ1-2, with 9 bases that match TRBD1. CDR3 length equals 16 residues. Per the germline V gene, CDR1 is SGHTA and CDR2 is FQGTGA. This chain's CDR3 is CASSLTGGGGLYGYTF. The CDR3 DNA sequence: TGTGCCAGCAGCCTAACAGGGGGCGGAGGCCTCTATGGCTACACCTTC.

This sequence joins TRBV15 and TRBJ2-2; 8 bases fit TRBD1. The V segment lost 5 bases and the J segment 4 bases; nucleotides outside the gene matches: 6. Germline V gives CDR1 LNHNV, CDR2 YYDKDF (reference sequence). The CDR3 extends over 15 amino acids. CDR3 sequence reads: CATSSYRGITGELFF. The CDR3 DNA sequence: TGTGCCACCAGCTCCTACAGGGGGATCACCGGGGAGCTGTTTTTT. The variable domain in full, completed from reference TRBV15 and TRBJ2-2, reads DAMVIQNPRYQVTQFGKPVTLSCSQTLNHNVMYWYQQKSSQAPKLLFHYYDKDFNNEADTPDNFQSRRPNTSFCFLDIRSPGLGDTAMYLCATSSYRGITGELFFGEGSRLTVL.

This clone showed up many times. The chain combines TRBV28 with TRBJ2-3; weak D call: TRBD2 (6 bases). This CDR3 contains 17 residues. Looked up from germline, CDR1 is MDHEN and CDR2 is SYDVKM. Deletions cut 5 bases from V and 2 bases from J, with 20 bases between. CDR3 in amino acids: CASSTPLGLRNTDTQYF. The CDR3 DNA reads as TGTGCCAGCAGTACCCCCTTGGGACTTAGGAACACAGATACGCAGTATTTT. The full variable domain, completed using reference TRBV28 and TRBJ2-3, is DVKVTQSSRYLVKRTGEKVFLECVQDMDHENMFWYRQDPGLGLRLIYFSYDVKMKEKGDIPEGYSVSREKKERFSLILESASTNQTSMYLCASSTPLGLRNTDTQYFGPGTRLTVL.

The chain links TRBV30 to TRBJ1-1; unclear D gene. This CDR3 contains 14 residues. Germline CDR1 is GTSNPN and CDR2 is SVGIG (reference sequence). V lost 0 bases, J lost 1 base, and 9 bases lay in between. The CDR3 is CAWSVSSGNTEAFF. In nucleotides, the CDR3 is TGTGCCTGGAGTGTTTCTTCAGGGAACACTGAAGCTTTCTTT.

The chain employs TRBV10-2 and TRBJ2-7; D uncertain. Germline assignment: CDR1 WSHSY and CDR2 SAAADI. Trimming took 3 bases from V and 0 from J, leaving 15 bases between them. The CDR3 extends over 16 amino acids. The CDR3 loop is CASSDFRRTSSYEQYF. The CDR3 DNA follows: TGCGCCAGCAGTGATTTTCGGAGAACCAGCTCCTACGAGCAGTACTTC.

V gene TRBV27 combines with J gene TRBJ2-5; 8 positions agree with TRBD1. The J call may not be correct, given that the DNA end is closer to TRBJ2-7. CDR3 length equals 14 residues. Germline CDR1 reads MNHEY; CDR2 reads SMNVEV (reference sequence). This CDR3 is CASQDRAGGYEQYF. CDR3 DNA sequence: TGTGCCAGCCAGGACAGGGCTGGCGGCTACGAGCAGTACTTC.

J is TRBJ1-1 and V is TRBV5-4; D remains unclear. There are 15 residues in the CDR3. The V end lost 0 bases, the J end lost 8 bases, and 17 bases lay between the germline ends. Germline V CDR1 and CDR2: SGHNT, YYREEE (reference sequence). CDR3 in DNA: TGTGCCAGCAGCTTGGTGCCGGACGAGGAGGGCGAAGCTTTCTTT. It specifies CASSLVPDEEGEAFF.

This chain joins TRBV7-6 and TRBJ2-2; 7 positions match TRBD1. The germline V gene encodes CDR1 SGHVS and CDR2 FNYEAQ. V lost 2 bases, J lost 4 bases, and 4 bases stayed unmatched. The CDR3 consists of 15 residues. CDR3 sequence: CASSLIGTVTGELFF. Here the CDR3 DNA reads TGTGCCAGCAGCTTAATCGGGACAGTCACCGGGGAGCTGTTTTTT.

For the CDR3, the DNA is TGTGCCTCGATTCGTACTAGCGGGGGGGACAATGAGCAGTTCTTC. As protein: CASIRTSGGDNEQFF. The chain joins TRBV10-3 to TRBJ2-1, with TRBD2 matching 13 bases. Germline V CDR1 and CDR2: ENHRY, SYGVKD. CDR3 length: 15 residues. Trimming removed 11 bases from V and 5 bases from J; junction bases left unmatched: 9.

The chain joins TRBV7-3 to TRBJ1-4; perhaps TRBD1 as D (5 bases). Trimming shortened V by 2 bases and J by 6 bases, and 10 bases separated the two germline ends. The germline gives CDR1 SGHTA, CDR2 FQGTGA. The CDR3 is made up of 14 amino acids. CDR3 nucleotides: TGTGCCAGCAGCTTACAGGGTTGGGATGAAAAACTGTTTTTT. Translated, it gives CASSLQGWDEKLFF.

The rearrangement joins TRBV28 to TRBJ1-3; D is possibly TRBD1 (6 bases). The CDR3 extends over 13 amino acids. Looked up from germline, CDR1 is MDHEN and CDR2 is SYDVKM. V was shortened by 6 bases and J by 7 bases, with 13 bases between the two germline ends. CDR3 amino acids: CASSLTGYNTIYF. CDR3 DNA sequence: TGTGCCAGCAGCCTTACAGGGTACAACACCATATATTTT. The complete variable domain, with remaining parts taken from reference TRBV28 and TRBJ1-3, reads DVKVTQSSRYLVKRTGEKVFLECVQDMDHENMFWYRQDPGLGLRLIYFSYDVKMKEKGDIPEGYSVSREKKERFSLILESASTNQTSMYLCASSLTGYNTIYFGEGSWLTVV.